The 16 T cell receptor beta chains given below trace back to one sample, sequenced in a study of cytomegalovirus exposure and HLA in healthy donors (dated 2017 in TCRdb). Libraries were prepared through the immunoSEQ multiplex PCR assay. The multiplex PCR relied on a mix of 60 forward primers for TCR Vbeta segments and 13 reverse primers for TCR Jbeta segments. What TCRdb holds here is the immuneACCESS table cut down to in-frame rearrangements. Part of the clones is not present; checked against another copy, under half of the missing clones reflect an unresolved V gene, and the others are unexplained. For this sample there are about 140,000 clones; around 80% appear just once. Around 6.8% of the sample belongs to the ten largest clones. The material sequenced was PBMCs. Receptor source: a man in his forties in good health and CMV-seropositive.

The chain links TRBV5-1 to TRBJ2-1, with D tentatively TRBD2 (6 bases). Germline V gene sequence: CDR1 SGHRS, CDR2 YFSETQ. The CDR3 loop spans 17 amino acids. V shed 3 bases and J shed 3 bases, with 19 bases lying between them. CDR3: CASSSQATSWSYNEQFF. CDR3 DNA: TGCGCCAGCAGCTCCCAAGCGACTAGTTGGAGCTACAATGAGCAGTTCTTC.

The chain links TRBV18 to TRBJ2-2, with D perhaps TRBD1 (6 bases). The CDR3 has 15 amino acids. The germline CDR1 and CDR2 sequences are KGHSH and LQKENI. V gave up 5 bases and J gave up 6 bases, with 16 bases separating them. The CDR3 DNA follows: TGTGCCAGCTCAGAGGACAGTCGGCAGGCCGGGGAGCTGTTTTTT. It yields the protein CASSEDSRQAGELFF.

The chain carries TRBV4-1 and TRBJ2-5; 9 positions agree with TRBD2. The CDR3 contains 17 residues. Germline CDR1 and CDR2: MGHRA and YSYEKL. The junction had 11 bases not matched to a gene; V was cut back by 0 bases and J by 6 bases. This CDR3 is CASSQDPGGGASKTQYF. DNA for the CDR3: TGCGCCAGCAGCCAAGATCCGGGCGGGGGGGCCTCCAAGACCCAGTACTTC.

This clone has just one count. CDR3 region: CASSLRTSGITGELFF. The DNA for the CDR3 is TGTGCCAGCAGCTTACGGACTAGCGGGATCACCGGGGAGCTGTTTTTT. The chain joins TRBV7-2 to TRBJ2-2, with 12 positions matching TRBD2. The CDR3 is made up of 16 amino acids. J lost 4 bases, V lost 2 bases, and 2 bases had no gene match. CDR1 is SGHTA, CDR2 FQGNSA, per germline.

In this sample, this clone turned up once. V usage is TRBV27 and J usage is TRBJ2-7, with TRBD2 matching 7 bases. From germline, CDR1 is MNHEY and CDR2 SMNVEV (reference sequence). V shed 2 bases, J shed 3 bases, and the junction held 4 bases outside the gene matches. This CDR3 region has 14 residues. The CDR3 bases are TGTGCCAGCAGTTTACCCGGGGGGATCTACGAGCAGTACTTC. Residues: CASSLPGGIYEQYF.

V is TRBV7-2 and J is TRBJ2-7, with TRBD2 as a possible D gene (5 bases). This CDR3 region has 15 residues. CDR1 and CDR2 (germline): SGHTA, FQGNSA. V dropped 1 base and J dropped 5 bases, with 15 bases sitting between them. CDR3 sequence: CASSLVSLGGHEQYF. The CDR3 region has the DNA TGTGCCAGCAGCTTAGTGTCGTTAGGAGGCCACGAGCAGTACTTC.

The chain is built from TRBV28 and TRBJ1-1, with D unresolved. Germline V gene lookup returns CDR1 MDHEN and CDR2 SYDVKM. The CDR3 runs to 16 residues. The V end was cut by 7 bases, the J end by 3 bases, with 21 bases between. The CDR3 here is CASTSPAAGGYTEAFF. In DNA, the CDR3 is TGTGCCAGCACCTCCCCAGCGGCAGGTGGATACACTGAAGCTTTCTTT.

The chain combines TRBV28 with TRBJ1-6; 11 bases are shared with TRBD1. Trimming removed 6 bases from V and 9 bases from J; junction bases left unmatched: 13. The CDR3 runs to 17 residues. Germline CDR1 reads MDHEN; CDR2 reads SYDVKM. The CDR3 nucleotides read TGTGCCAGCAGCACGGTCGGGACAGGGGGAGCTGGTTCACCCCTCCACTTT. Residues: CASSTVGTGGAGSPLHF. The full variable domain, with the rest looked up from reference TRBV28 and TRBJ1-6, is DVKVTQSSRYLVKRTGEKVFLECVQDMDHENMFWYRQDPGLGLRLIYFSYDVKMKEKGDIPEGYSVSREKKERFSLILESASTNQTSMYLCASSTVGTGGAGSPLHFGNGTRLTVT.

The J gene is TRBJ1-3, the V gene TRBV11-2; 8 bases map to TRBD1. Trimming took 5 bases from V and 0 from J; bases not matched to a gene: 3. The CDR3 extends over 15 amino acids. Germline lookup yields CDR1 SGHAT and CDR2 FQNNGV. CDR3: CASSATGDSGNTIYF. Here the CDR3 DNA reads TGTGCCAGCAGCGCGACAGGGGACTCTGGAAACACCATATATTTT.

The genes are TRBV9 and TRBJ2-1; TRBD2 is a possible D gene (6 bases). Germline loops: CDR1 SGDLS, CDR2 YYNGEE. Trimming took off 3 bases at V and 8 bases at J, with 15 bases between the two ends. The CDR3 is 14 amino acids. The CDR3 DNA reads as TGTGCCAGCAGCGCCGGGACTTGGGGGTATGAGCAGTTCTTC. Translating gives CASSAGTWGYEQFF.

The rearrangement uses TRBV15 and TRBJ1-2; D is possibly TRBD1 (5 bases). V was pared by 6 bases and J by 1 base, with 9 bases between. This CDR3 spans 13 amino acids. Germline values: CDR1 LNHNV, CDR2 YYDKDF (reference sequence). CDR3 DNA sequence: TGTGCCACCAGGCCGACAGATAACTATGGCTACACCTTC. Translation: CATRPTDNYGYTF.

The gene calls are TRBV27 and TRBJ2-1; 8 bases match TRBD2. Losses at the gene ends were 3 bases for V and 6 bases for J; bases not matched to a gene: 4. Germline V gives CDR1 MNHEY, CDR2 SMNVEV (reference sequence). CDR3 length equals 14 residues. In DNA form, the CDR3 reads TGTGCCAGCAGTTTTGGACTAGCCGGCAATGAGCAGTTCTTC. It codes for CASSFGLAGNEQFF.

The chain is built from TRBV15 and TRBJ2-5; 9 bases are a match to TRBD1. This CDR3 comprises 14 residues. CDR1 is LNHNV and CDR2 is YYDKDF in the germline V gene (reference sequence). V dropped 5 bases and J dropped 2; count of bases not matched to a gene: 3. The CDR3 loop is CATSPGQGQETQYF. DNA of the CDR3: TGTGCCACCAGCCCCGGACAGGGGCAAGAGACCCAGTACTTC.

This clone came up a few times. The CDR3 DNA follows: TGTGCCAGCAGTTTAGCAGGCGGGAGCCAAGAGACCCAGTACTTC. Translating gives CASSLAGGSQETQYF. This sequence joins TRBV28 and TRBJ2-5, with 7 nucleotides matching TRBD2. The trim removed 2 bases at V and 1 base at J, leaving 4 bases unmatched. This CDR3 contains 15 residues. The germline V gene encodes CDR1 MDHEN and CDR2 SYDVKM.

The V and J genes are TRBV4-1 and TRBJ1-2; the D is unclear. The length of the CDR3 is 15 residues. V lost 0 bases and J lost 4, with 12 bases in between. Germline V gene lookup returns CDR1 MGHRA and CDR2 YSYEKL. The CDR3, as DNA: TGCGCCAGCAGCCAAGATCAGGCCGCGGGCTATGGCTACACCTTC. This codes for CASSQDQAAGYGYTF.

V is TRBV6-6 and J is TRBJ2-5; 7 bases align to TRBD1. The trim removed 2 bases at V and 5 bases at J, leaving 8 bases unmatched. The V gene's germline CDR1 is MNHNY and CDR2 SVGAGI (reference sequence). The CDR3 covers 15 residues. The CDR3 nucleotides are TGTGCCAGCAGTTACGGAAGGGGGCTCCAGGAGACCCAGTACTTC. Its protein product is CASSYGRGLQETQYF.